This T cell receptor beta chain is drawn from a study of blood T cell repertoires in COVID-19. Overall study context: Italy, Spain and the United States were the sources of the convalescent and acute COVID-19 samples. T cells, B-cell-depleted T cells, or PBMCs provided the cDNA or gDNA that served as material.

Original processing notes: Amplifying reference gene primers gave estimates of nucleated cell counts. Generated by immunoSEQ multiplex PCR, the TCRdb table keeps only in-frame clones and is missing some. The D gene and trimming were derived from the DNA, and the V and J assignments and clone size from that table. The table has roughly 160,000 clones, about 74% seen once. The clonotype comes from a woman at least 80 years old with acute or convalescent COVID-19. Sequences were obtained from peripheral blood.

The CDR3 DNA follows: TGTGCCAACTTCCTCCCGGGACAGACGAACACCGGGGAGCTGTTTTTT. It yields the protein CANFLPGQTNTGELFF. The gene calls are TRBV21-1 and TRBJ2-2; TRBD1, the table's D call, was not compared with the DNA. TRBV21-1 is labeled a pseudogene. The CDR3 runs 16 residues.